One sample yielded the 14 T cell receptor beta chains listed below, sequenced in a study of CXCR3-negative and CXCR3-positive naive CD8 T cells. 5' RACE with UMI labels generated the TRB cDNA libraries. TCRdb re-analyzed the 5' RACE reads; it lists each CDR3 protein once, without DNA. Across about 66,000 distinct CDR3 sequences, the top ten clones capture around 4% of the sample. Sequencing was performed on naive CXCR3- CD8+ T cells from blood. Subset denoted: CD45RO-CCR7+CD27+CD95- naive CD8+ T cells lacking CXCR3 (TNR3-). Receptor source: a human donor in good health. Some clones in this sample may be carry-over from other donors' samples.

V usage is TRBV29-1 and J usage is TRBJ2-3; TCRdb proposes TRBD1, but this gene call is untestable without DNA. The CDR3 has 13 amino acids. Germline V gene data show CDR1 as SQVTM and CDR2 as ANQGSEA. The CDR3 sequence is CSVVLTGADTQYF.

The chain employs TRBV6-4 and TRBJ2-3; TCRdb's D gene call, TRBD1, goes unchecked for lack of DNA. There are 14 residues in the CDR3. The germline V gene has CDR1 MRHNA and CDR2 SNTAGT. The CDR3 region is CASSGSTAPDTQYF.

The V gene is TRBV29-1, the J gene TRBJ2-7; TCRdb designates TRBD1, a call that cannot be tested without DNA. The CDR3 consists of 13 residues. Germline CDR1 and CDR2: SQVTM and ANQGSEA. The CDR3 reads CSVGQGEVYEQYF.

V usage is TRBV29-1 and J usage is TRBJ2-1; TCRdb's assignment of TRBD2 cannot be checked, as there is no DNA. Per germline, CDR1 SQVTM and CDR2 ANQGSEA. The CDR3 is made up of 14 amino acids. The CDR3 spells CSVEGSGAYNEQFF.

The chain combines TRBV7-3 with TRBJ2-1; TCRdb reports TRBD1, a call that lacks DNA to check it against. The CDR3 is 12 residues long. CDR1 SGHTA and CDR2 FQGTGA come from the germline V gene. The CDR3: CASSLVGGEQFF. Full variable domain (missing parts from reference TRBV7-3 and TRBJ2-1): GAGVSQTPSNKVTEKGKYVELRCDPISGHTALYWYRQSLGQGPEFLIYFQGTGAADDSGLPNDRFFAVRPEGSVSTLKIQRTERGDSAVYLCASSLVGGEQFFGPGTRLTVL.

The chain combines TRBV5-1 with TRBJ2-3. The CDR3 runs to 19 residues. Per the germline V gene, CDR1 is SGHRS and CDR2 is YFSETQ. CDR3 region: CASSLPIDGDTPFTDTQYF.

The genes are TRBV10-3 and TRBJ1-4; TCRdb calls TRBD1, which cannot be checked without DNA. The CDR3 loop spans 16 amino acids. Germline V lookup: CDR1 ENHRY, CDR2 SYGVKD. This CDR3 reads CAISEQDRDPFEKLFF.

J is TRBJ2-1 and V is TRBV7-9; without DNA, the TCRdb call of TRBD2 cannot be checked. This CDR3 is 14 amino acids long. Germline CDR1 and CDR2: SEHNR and FQNEAQ (reference sequence). Here the CDR3 reads CASSFETSGDEQFF. The full variable domain, rest sourced from reference TRBV7-9 and TRBJ2-1, is DTGVSQNPRHKITKRGQNVTFRCDPISEHNRLYWYRQTLGQGPEFLTYFQNEAQLEKSRLLSDRFSAERPKGSFSTLEIQRTEQGDSAMYLCASSFETSGDEQFFGPGTRLTVL.

Frequency places this clonotype as medium-sized. The rearrangement links TRBV4-3 to TRBJ2-3. The CDR3 runs to 14 residues. CDR1 and CDR2 from the germline V gene are LGHNA and YSLEER. The CDR3 loop reads CASSQEIFTDTQYF.

This chain joins TRBV5-1 and TRBJ2-5; TCRdb designates TRBD1, a call that cannot be tested without DNA. Germline V gives CDR1 SGHRS, CDR2 YFSETQ. CDR3 size: 18 residues. The CDR3 here is CASSLADYGTVVGETQYF. The full variable domain, its missing parts supplied by reference TRBV5-1 and TRBJ2-5, is KAGVTQTPRYLIKTRGQQVTLSCSPISGHRSVSWYQQTPGQGLQFLFEYFSETQRNKGNFPGRFSGRQFSNSRSEMNVSTLELGDSALYLCASSLADYGTVVGETQYFGPGTRLLVL.

V and J are TRBV6-2 or TRBV6-3 and TRBJ2-7; checking the TCRdb D call of TRBD1 is not possible without DNA. The length of the CDR3 is 14 residues. Germline loops: CDR1 MNHEY, CDR2 SVGEGT. The CDR3 reads CASRPQGFGYEQYF.

V and J are TRBV12-3 or TRBV12-4 and TRBJ1-6; TCRdb proposes TRBD1, but this gene call is untestable without DNA. The CDR3 is 17 amino acids. CDR3 in amino acids: CASTQDPTTGHNSPLHF.

This chain joins TRBV14 and TRBJ1-1; TCRdb indicates TRBD1, and absent DNA this call remains unverified. The CDR3 sequence is 16 residues long. Germline values: CDR1 SGHDN, CDR2 FVKESK. The CDR3 region is CASSQEMARGYTEAFF.

V usage is TRBV29-1 and J usage is TRBJ1-1. The CDR3 consists of 12 residues. Germline CDR1 and CDR2: SQVTM and ANQGSEA. CDR3 region: CSVGWEGTEAFF.